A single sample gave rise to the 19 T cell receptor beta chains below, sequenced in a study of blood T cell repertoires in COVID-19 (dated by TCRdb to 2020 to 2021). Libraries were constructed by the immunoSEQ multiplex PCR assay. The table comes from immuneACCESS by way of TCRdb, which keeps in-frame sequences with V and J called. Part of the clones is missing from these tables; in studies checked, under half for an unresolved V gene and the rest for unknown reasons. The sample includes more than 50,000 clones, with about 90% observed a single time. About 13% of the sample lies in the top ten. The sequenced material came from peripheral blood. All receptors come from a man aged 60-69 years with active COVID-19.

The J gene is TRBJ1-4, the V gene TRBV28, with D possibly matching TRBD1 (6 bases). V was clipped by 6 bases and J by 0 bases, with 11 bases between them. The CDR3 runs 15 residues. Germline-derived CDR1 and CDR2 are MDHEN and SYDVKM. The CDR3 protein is CASSGTGTTNEKLFF. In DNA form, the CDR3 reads TGTGCCAGCAGCGGTACAGGGACAACTAATGAAAAACTGTTTTTT.

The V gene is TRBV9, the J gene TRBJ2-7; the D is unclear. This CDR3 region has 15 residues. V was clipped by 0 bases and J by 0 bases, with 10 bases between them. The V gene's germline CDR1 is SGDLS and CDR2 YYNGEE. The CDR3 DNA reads TGTGCCAGCAGCGTAGCCCCCACAGCCTCCTACGAGCAGTACTTC. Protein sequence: CASSVAPTASYEQYF.

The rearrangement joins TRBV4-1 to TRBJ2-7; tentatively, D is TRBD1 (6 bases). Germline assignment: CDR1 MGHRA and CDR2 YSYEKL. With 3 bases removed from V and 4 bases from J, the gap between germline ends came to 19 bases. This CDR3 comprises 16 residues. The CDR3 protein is CASSHFRDKDRYEQYF. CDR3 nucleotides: TGCGCCAGCAGCCATTTCCGGGACAAGGATCGATACGAGCAGTACTTC.

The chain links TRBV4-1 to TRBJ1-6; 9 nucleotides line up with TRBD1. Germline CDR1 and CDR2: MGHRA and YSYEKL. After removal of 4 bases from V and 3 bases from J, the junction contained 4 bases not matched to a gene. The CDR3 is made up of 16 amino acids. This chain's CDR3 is CASSPRDRDYNSPLHF. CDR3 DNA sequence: TGCGCCAGCAGCCCCCGGGACAGGGACTATAATTCACCCCTCCACTTT.

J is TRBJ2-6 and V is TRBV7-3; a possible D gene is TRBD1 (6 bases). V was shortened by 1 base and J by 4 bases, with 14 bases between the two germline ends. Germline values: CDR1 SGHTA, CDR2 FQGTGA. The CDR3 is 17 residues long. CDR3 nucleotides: TGTGCCAGCAGCTTAAGGGTACAGGGCCGCGGGGCCAACGTCCTGACTTTC. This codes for CASSLRVQGRGANVLTF.

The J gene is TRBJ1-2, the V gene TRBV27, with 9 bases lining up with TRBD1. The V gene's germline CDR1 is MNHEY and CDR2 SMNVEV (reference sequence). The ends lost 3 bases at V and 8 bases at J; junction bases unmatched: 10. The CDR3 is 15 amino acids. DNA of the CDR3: TGTGCCAGCAGTTTGTTACAGGGGGCCCCAAAAGGCTACACCTTC. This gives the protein CASSLLQGAPKGYTF.

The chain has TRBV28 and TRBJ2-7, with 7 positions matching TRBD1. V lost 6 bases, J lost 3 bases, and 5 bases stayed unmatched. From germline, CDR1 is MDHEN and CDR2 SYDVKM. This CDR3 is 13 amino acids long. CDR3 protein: CASRGRGFYEQYF. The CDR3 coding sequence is TGTGCCAGCAGGGGCAGGGGGTTCTACGAGCAGTACTTC.

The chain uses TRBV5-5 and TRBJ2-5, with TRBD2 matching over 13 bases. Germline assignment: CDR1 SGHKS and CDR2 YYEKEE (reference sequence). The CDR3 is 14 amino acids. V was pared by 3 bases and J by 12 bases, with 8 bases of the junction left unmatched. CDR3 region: CASSSGLAGVVKYF. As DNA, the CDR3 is TGTGCCAGCAGCTCCGGACTAGCGGGAGTGGTGAAGTACTTC.

The CDR3 loop is CASSLGTEDYEQYF. The CDR3 DNA follows: TGTGCCAGCAGCTTAGGGACAGAGGACTACGAGCAGTACTTC. This rearrangement joins TRBV13 to TRBJ2-7; D possibly corresponds to TRBD1 (5 bases). The CDR3 is 14 amino acids. The V gene lost 0 bases and the J gene lost 3 bases, with 9 bases spanning the gap. Germline CDR1 and CDR2: PRHDT and FYEKMQ (reference sequence).

The CDR3 sequence: CASRGLTNYEQYF. The CDR3, as DNA: TGTGCCAGCAGGGGACTAACGAACTACGAGCAGTACTTC. The rearrangement uses TRBV6-5 and TRBJ2-7; 7 bases agree with TRBD2. Germline V lookup: CDR1 MNHEY, CDR2 SVGAGI. The V segment lost 6 bases and the J segment 3 bases; nucleotides outside the gene matches: 5. The CDR3 totals 13 residues.

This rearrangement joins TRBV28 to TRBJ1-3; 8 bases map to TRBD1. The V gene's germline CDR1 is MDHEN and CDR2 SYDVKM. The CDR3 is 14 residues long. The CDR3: CAGTGHNSGNTIYF. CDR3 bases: TGTGCGGGGACAGGACATAACTCTGGAAACACCATATATTTT.

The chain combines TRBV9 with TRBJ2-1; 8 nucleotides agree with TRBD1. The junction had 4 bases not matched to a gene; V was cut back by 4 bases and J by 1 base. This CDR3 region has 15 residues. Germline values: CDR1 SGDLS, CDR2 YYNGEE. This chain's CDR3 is CASSQGQASYNEQFF. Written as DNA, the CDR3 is TGTGCCAGCAGCCAGGGACAGGCTTCCTACAATGAGCAGTTCTTC.

CDR3 sequence (DNA): TGTGCCAGCAACAACCCCGTGCCAACTCGCAATGAGCAGTTCTTC. It encodes CASNNPVPTRNEQFF. The gene calls are TRBV7-9 and TRBJ2-1, with D unresolved. V lost 7 bases, J lost 6 bases, and 19 bases lay in between. CDR3 length: 15 amino acids. Germline CDR1 is SEHNR and CDR2 is FQNEAQ (reference sequence).

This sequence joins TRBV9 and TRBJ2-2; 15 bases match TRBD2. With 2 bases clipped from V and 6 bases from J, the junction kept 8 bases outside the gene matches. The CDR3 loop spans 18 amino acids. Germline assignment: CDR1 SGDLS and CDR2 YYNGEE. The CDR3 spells CASSVGTSGGTASGELFF. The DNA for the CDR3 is TGTGCCAGCAGCGTCGGGACTAGCGGGGGGACCGCGTCCGGGGAGCTGTTTTTT.

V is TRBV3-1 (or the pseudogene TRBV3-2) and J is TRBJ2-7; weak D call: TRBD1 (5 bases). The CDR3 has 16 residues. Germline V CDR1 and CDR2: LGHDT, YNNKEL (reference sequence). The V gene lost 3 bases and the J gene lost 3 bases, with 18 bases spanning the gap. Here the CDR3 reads CASSHPTATKLYEQYF. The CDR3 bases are TGTGCCAGCAGCCACCCGACAGCGACCAAACTCTACGAGCAGTACTTC.

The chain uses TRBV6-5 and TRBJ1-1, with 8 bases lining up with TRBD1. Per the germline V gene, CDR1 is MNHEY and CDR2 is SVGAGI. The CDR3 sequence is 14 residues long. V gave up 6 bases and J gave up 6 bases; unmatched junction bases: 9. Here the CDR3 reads CASRSSGGEPEAFF. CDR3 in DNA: TGTGCCAGCAGGTCATCAGGGGGCGAACCTGAAGCTTTCTTT.

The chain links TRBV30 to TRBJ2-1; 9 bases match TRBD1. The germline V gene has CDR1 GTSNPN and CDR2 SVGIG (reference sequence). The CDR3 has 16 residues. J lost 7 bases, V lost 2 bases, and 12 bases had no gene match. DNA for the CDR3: TGTGCCTGGAGTCGGGGAGGGACAGGGAATAGGAATGAGCAGTTCTTC. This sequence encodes CAWSRGGTGNRNEQFF.

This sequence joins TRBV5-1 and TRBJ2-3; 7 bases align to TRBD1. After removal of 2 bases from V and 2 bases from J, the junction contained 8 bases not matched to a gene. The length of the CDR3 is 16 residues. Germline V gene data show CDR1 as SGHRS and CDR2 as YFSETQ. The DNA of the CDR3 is TGCGCCAGCAGCTTCGGGACAGTGGGCGACACAGATACGCAGTATTTT. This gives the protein CASSFGTVGDTDTQYF.

CDR3 bases: TGCGCCAGCAATCCGGGACTCTCAAAGACCGAAAAACTGTTTTTT. Its translation: CASNPGLSKTEKLFF. The chain carries TRBV5-1 and TRBJ1-4, with D possibly TRBD1 on 5 matching bases. Germline CDR1 reads SGHRS; CDR2 reads YFSETQ. The ends were cut back, 6 bases at V and 8 bases at J, with 20 bases in the middle. The CDR3 contains 15 residues.